These T cell receptor beta chains were read from a single sample in a study of T cell responses to AZD1222 COVID-19 vaccine. Assay used: immunoSEQ multiplex PCR; TCRdb lists only in-frame clones, some missing. The sample carries more than 65,000 clones, roughly 90% recorded once. The specimen was peripheral blood, collected on day 0 of AZD1222 vaccination. The receptors stem from an adult in good health. Both conserved end residues are part of each CDR3. The D gene is left open where the match is weak. Clone size appears in some rows only: once, few, many, or a class for an expanded clone.

clone_size j_call v_call d_call cdr3_aa cdr3_nt
. TRBJ2-1 TRBV14 TRBD2 CASSQDRVAGLGFF TGTGCCAGCAGCCAAGATAGGGTTGCCGGACTAGGATTCTTC
. TRBJ1-4 TRBV14 . CASSPRGEKLFF TGTGCCAGCAGCCCCCGGGGGGAAAAACTGTTTTTT
. TRBJ1-1 TRBV15 . CATSRVQADTEAFF TGTGCCACCAGCAGAGTTCAAGCGGACACTGAAGCTTTCTTT
. TRBJ2-6 TRBV11-3 TRBD2 CASSLVGGTGANVLTF TGTGCCAGCAGCTTAGTGGGAGGGACTGGGGCCAACGTCCTGACTTTC
. TRBJ1-6 TRBV6-6 . CASTMGRTNSPLHF TGTGCCAGCACCATGGGACGGACGAATTCACCCCTCCACTTT
. TRBJ2-7 TRBV7-8 TRBD1 CASSPQLDRVKVYEQYF TGTGCCAGCAGCCCACAATTGGACAGGGTAAAAGTCTACGAGCAGTACTTC
. TRBJ2-7 TRBV12-3/TRBV12-4 TRBD1 CASRRTGAYEQYF TGTGCCAGCAGGAGGACAGGGGCCTACGAGCAGTACTTC
once TRBJ2-7 TRBV4-1 TRBD1 CASSQRDRGYEQYF TGCGCCAGCAGCCAACGTGACAGGGGGTACGAGCAGTACTTC
. TRBJ1-2 TRBV6-2/TRBV6-3 . CASSYSPAPLGVYGYTF TGTGCCAGCAGTTACTCCCCGGCCCCCCTGGGGGTTTATGGCTACACCTTC
. TRBJ1-5 TRBV19 . CASSPAGGNQPQHF TGTGCCAGTAGCCCCGCGGGCGGCAATCAGCCCCAGCATTTT
. TRBJ2-1 TRBV5-4 . CASSFSRDLNEQFF TGTGCCAGCAGCTTCTCCAGGGACCTTAATGAGCAGTTCTTC
. TRBJ1-2 TRBV27 . CASSLSRGNYGYTF TGTGCCAGCAGTTTATCGAGAGGGAACTATGGCTACACCTTC
once TRBJ2-7 TRBV25-1 TRBD2 CASSPQGGLAASYEQYF TGTGCCAGCAGTCCCCAGGGAGGACTAGCGGCCTCCTACGAGCAGTACTTC
once TRBJ1-3 TRBV10-3 . CAISESDGGFIGNTIYF TGTGCCATCAGTGAGTCGGATGGGGGGTTCATCGGAAACACCATATATTTT
. TRBJ1-4 TRBV18 . CASSPPRGTNEKLFF TGTGCCAGCTCACCACCGCGGGGAACTAATGAAAAACTGTTTTTT
. TRBJ2-1 TRBV7-9 TRBD1 CASSWTGYNEQFF TGTGCCAGCAGCTGGACAGGATACAATGAGCAGTTCTTC
. TRBJ1-4 TRBV6-5 TRBD1 CASSYDRVNEKLFF TGTGCCAGCAGTTACGACAGGGTGAATGAAAAACTGTTTTTT
. TRBJ1-4 TRBV5-1 . CASSLNTGTTTNEKLFF TGCGCCAGCAGCTTGAATACAGGGACCACAACTAATGAAAAACTGTTTTTT
. TRBJ1-5 TRBV4-1 TRBD1 CASSQGQGAGNQPQHF TGCGCCAGCAGCCAAGGACAGGGGGCAGGCAATCAGCCCCAGCATTTT
. TRBJ1-1 TRBV29-1 TRBD1 CSVHPGQTANTEAFF TGCAGCGTTCATCCGGGACAGACCGCGAACACTGAAGCTTTCTTT
. TRBJ1-1 TRBV9 . CASSVTQNTEAFF TGTGCCAGCAGCGTAACCCAGAACACTGAAGCTTTCTTT
. TRBJ2-1 TRBV6-5 . CASSYSRSYNEQFF TGTGCCAGCAGTTACTCGCGGTCTTACAATGAGCAGTTCTTC
. TRBJ2-1 TRBV28 . CASRPGPHNEQFF TGTGCCAGCAGACCGGGACCCCACAATGAGCAGTTCTTC
few TRBJ2-7 TRBV4-1 . CASSRKTQTGSYEQYF TGCGCCAGCAGTCGCAAGACCCAGACAGGTTCCTACGAGCAGTACTTC
. TRBJ1-1 TRBV3-1/TRBV3-2 . CASSQGQGSEAFF TGTGCCAGCAGCCAAGGCCAGGGCTCTGAAGCTTTCTTT
medium-sized TRBJ2-1 TRBV21-1 . CASSKRTGANNEQFF TGTGCCAGCAGCAAAAGGACAGGGGCGAACAATGAGCAGTTCTTC
few TRBJ2-2 TRBV30 . CAWSHARGKEELFF TGTGCCTGGAGCCACGCGAGGGGTAAGGAGGAGCTGTTTTTT
. TRBJ2-7 TRBV6-5 TRBD2 CASSYSTSVVYEQYF TGTGCCAGCAGTTACTCCACTAGCGTTGTCTACGAGCAGTACTTC
. TRBJ2-2 TRBV7-7 . CASSAGPNTGELFF TGTGCTAGCAGCGCCGGGCCGAACACCGGGGAGCTGTTTTTT
. TRBJ1-4 TRBV6-1 . CASSESKTNEKLFF TGTGCCAGCAGTGAATCAAAAACTAATGAAAAACTGTTTTTT
. TRBJ1-1 TRBV30 . CAWNIGTRTTEAFF TGTGCCTGGAATATTGGGACTCGGACAACTGAAGCTTTCTTT
few TRBJ2-3 TRBV29-1 . CSVKGPDTQYF TGCAGCGTTAAGGGCCCAGATACGCAGTATTTT
. TRBJ2-7 TRBV28 TRBD1 CASRSRQGSVYEQYF TGTGCCAGCAGGTCTCGACAGGGCAGTGTTTACGAGCAGTACTTC
. TRBJ2-2 TRBV11-2 TRBD2 CASSRRLAGPNTGELFF TGTGCCAGCAGCCGAAGACTAGCGGGACCGAACACCGGGGAGCTGTTTTTT
. TRBJ1-2 TRBV5-4 . CASTPTTGPVDGYTF TGTGCCAGCACCCCAACCACAGGGCCGGTCGATGGCTACACCTTC